The 32 T cell receptor beta chains reported below all come from one sample, sequenced in a study of blood T cell repertoires in COVID-19. TCRdb's table, derived via immunoSEQ multiplex PCR, lists solely in-frame clones and lacks some. Here the sample spans approximately 260,000 clones, more than 75% being singletons. The sample was peripheral blood. The receptors originated from a woman between 55 and 75 years old with active or convalescent COVID-19.

The rearrangement uses TRBV7-2 and TRBJ2-2; 11 positions match TRBD2. The CDR3 covers 17 residues. Germline V gene sequence: CDR1 SGHTA, CDR2 FQGNSA. The V segment lost 5 bases and the J segment 6 bases; nucleotides outside the gene matches: 11. The CDR3 region is CASSPPTSGALPGELFF. CDR3 sequence (DNA): TGTGCCAGCAGCCCACCGACTAGCGGGGCACTCCCCGGGGAGCTGTTTTTT.

The J gene is TRBJ1-1, the V gene TRBV5-6, with 7 bases aligning to TRBD1. This CDR3 spans 13 amino acids. V shed 4 bases, J shed 3 bases, and the junction held 3 bases outside the gene matches. From germline, CDR1 is SGHDT and CDR2 YYEEEE. The CDR3 nucleotides read TGTGCCAGCAGCGCGACAGGGTACACTGAAGCTTTCTTT. The encoded protein is CASSATGYTEAFF.

The chain links TRBV19 to TRBJ1-1; TRBD1 agrees at 9 bases. The CDR3 extends over 14 amino acids. Trimming took 6 bases from V and 6 from J; bases not matched to a gene: 8. The germline V gene encodes CDR1 LNHDA and CDR2 SQIVND (reference sequence). The CDR3 is CASRPNRGPAEAFF. The CDR3 nucleotides read TGTGCCAGTAGACCCAACAGGGGGCCCGCTGAAGCTTTCTTT.

The chain links TRBV2 to TRBJ1-1; D perhaps matches TRBD1 (5 bases). This CDR3 comprises 15 residues. Germline assignment: CDR1 SNHLY and CDR2 FYNNEI. Trimming shortened V by 5 bases and J by 4 bases, and 17 bases separated the two germline ends. In nucleotides, the CDR3 is TGTGCCAGCAGTCGACTTGGAGGGGCGGGCACTGAAGCTTTCTTT. This sequence encodes CASSRLGGAGTEAFF.

J is TRBJ1-2 and V is TRBV5-1; 7 nucleotides line up with TRBD1. CDR1 SGHRS and CDR2 YFSETQ come from the germline V gene. V gave up 4 bases and J gave up 5 bases; unmatched junction bases: 2. CDR3 length: 12 amino acids. CDR3 DNA: TGCGCCAGCAGCCTGGGACAGTATGGCTACACCTTC. It specifies CASSLGQYGYTF.

This sequence joins TRBV6-5 and TRBJ2-7; 8 bases are shared with TRBD2. V lost 7 bases, J lost 7 bases, and 12 bases stayed unmatched. The CDR3 is 14 amino acids. The germline V gene encodes CDR1 MNHEY and CDR2 SVGAGI. The CDR3, as DNA: TGTGCCAGCACCCCCTTCGGCCGGGGGGGGGAGCAGTACTTC. Residues: CASTPFGRGGEQYF.

The rearrangement links TRBV18 to TRBJ2-7; TRBD1 aligns across 9 bases. Losses at the gene ends were 3 bases for V and 2 bases for J; bases not matched to a gene: 5. CDR3 length equals 15 residues. Germline CDR1 reads KGHSH; CDR2 reads LQKENI. DNA of the CDR3: TGTGCCAGCTCACCGGGGACAGGGACTACCTACGAGCAGTACTTC. This translates into CASSPGTGTTYEQYF.

This clone was recorded only once. This chain joins TRBV29-1 and TRBJ1-1, with TRBD1 matching 7 bases. V lost 7 bases and J lost 3; bases outside the gene matches: 8. The CDR3 is 13 amino acids. Germline V CDR1 and CDR2: SQVTM, ANQGSEA. The CDR3, as DNA: TGCAGCGCAGCCGGGACAGTGGACACTGAAGCTTTCTTT. Translating it yields CSAAGTVDTEAFF.

The V and J genes are TRBV6-7 and TRBJ2-1; D possibly corresponds to TRBD1 (5 bases). TRBV6-7 has ORF status, its function being uncertain. The V end lost 0 bases, the J end lost 6 bases, and 15 bases lay between the germline ends. CDR3 length equals 16 residues. The CDR3 is CASSYSYISQVNEQFF. The CDR3 DNA reads as TGTGCCAGCAGTTACTCGTATATCTCACAGGTCAATGAGCAGTTCTTC.

On this clone itself: The germline gene is not matched at one end of the junction; a read error may be the cause. V usage is TRBV5-6 and J usage is TRBJ2-3; D not certain. Germline V gives CDR1 SGHDT, CDR2 YYEEEE. This CDR3 has 11 residues. The CDR3: CASSSYDTLAF. CDR3 nucleotide sequence: TGTGCCAGCAGCTCATACGACACCTTGGCGTTT.

V is TRBV6-5 and J is TRBJ2-5; no firm D call. The CDR3 contains 14 residues. Germline CDR1 and CDR2: MNHEY and SVGAGI. Deletions cut 3 bases from V and 0 bases from J, with 8 bases between. The CDR3 DNA sequence: TGTGCCAGCAGTTATTCCGGGTACCAAGAGACCCAGTACTTC. This encodes CASSYSGYQETQYF.

The chain combines TRBV5-1 with TRBJ1-1; 8 bases map to TRBD1. The germline CDR1 and CDR2 sequences are SGHRS and YFSETQ. V lost 4 bases to trimming and J lost 2 bases; unmatched junction nucleotides: 4. This CDR3 spans 14 amino acids. The CDR3 DNA reads as TGCGCCAGCAGCCAACAGGGGGGAAACACTGAAGCTTTCTTT. Its translation is CASSQQGGNTEAFF.

The genes are TRBV11-2 and TRBJ2-3; TRBD2 aligns across 9 bases. Per the germline V gene, CDR1 is SGHAT and CDR2 is FQNNGV. Trimming removed 5 bases from V and 0 bases from J; junction bases left unmatched: 9. The CDR3 consists of 17 residues. CDR3 loop: CASSPDVAGASTDTQYF. The CDR3 DNA follows: TGTGCCAGCAGCCCGGATGTAGCGGGAGCTAGCACAGATACGCAGTATTTT.

This chain connects TRBV7-2 to TRBJ1-5; D is undetermined. CDR3 length: 14 residues. Germline V gene data show CDR1 as SGHTA and CDR2 as FQGNSA. The germline V and J ends were trimmed by 4 bases and 6 bases, with 13 bases remaining between them. In nucleotides, the CDR3 is TGTGCCAGCAGCTCCCCCGGGAAGGCTCAGCCCCAGCATTTT. Translated: CASSSPGKAQPQHF.

This chain connects TRBV25-1 to TRBJ1-4, with TRBD1 matching over 9 bases. The CDR3 is 15 residues long. With V trimmed by 5 bases and J by 3 bases, 4 bases remained unmatched. Germline V gene sequence: CDR1 MGHDK, CDR2 SYGVNS. The CDR3 spells CASSTRTGANEKLFF. In DNA, the CDR3 is TGTGCCAGCAGTACCCGGACAGGGGCTAATGAAAAACTGTTTTTT.

This clone appeared once. The chain has TRBV2 and TRBJ2-3; TRBD2 matches at 7 bases. Unmatched junction bases numbered 5, after V lost 4 bases and J lost 4 bases. Germline loops: CDR1 SNHLY, CDR2 FYNNEI. The CDR3 length is 14 residues. CDR3 sequence reads: CASSAGLDADTQYF. The CDR3 bases are TGTGCCAGCAGTGCCGGACTAGACGCAGATACGCAGTATTTT.

The rearrangement joins TRBV6-5 to TRBJ2-7, with 8 bases aligning to TRBD2. Germline values: CDR1 MNHEY, CDR2 SVGAGI. The CDR3 has 15 amino acids. J lost 4 bases, V lost 7 bases, and 12 bases had no gene match. CDR3 region: CASIAGRGVLYEQYF. CDR3 coding DNA: TGTGCCAGCATCGCAGGGCGGGGGGTTTTATACGAGCAGTACTTC.

The chain is built from TRBV19 and TRBJ1-5, with D perhaps matching TRBD1 (5 bases). The CDR3 extends over 16 amino acids. Germline loops: CDR1 LNHDA, CDR2 SQIVND (reference sequence). Trimming took 2 bases from V and 3 from J, leaving 14 bases between them. CDR3 coding DNA: TGTGCCAGTAGTATACAGGCAGGGAGGATCAATCAGCCCCAGCATTTT. It yields the protein CASSIQAGRINQPQHF.

The rearrangement joins TRBV15 to TRBJ1-1, with 7 bases identical to TRBD1. The trim removed 9 bases at V and 0 bases at J, leaving 7 bases unmatched. The CDR3 has 14 residues. The germline V gene encodes CDR1 LNHNV and CDR2 YYDKDF (reference sequence). CDR3 in DNA: TGTGCCACTGGAAACAGGGGAATGAACACTGAAGCTTTCTTT. Its protein product is CATGNRGMNTEAFF. Full variable domain (remainder filled in from reference TRBV15 and TRBJ1-1): DAMVIQNPRYQVTQFGKPVTLSCSQTLNHNVMYWYQQKSSQAPKLLFHYYDKDFNNEADTPDNFQSRRPNTSFCFLDIRSPGLGDTAMYLCATGNRGMNTEAFFGQGTRLTVV.

J is TRBJ1-3 and V is TRBV7-9; D might be TRBD1 (5 bases). CDR3 length: 17 amino acids. Trimming removed 2 bases from V and 0 bases from J, with 14 bases in between. CDR1 is SEHNR and CDR2 is FQNEAQ in the germline V gene (reference sequence). CDR3 in amino acids: CASSLWRGPGSGNTIYF. The DNA of the CDR3 is TGTGCCAGCAGCTTATGGCGGGGACCAGGCTCTGGAAACACCATATATTTT.

The chain uses TRBV2 and TRBJ1-1; D gene ambiguous. This CDR3 spans 12 amino acids. CDR1 SNHLY and CDR2 FYNNEI come from the germline V gene. Trimming stripped 10 bases from V and 4 bases from J, with 13 bases between. CDR3 coding DNA: TGTGCCACCCAATGGGAGAGCACTGAAGCTTTCTTT. The encoded protein is CATQWESTEAFF.

This clone was counted only a few times. The CDR3 spells CAAGGGELFF. The CDR3 nucleotides read TGTGCCGCAGGGGGCGGGGAGCTGTTTTTT. The chain uses TRBV4-2 and TRBJ2-2; 7 bases align to TRBD1. CDR3 length equals 10 residues. From germline, CDR1 is LGHNA and CDR2 YNFKEQ. Trimming at V came to 11 bases and at J to 7 bases, leaving 1 base not matched to a gene.

Only one count was recorded for this clone. The CDR3 spells CASRLREGNQPQHF. The CDR3, as DNA: TGTGCCAGCAGGCTGAGGGAAGGGAATCAGCCCCAGCATTTT. The rearrangement links TRBV2 to TRBJ1-5; D ambiguous. This CDR3 contains 14 residues. Germline loops: CDR1 SNHLY, CDR2 FYNNEI. With 6 bases removed from V and 4 bases from J, the gap between germline ends came to 13 bases.

A few counts support this clone. The V gene is TRBV12-5, the J gene TRBJ2-3; 12 bases match TRBD2. This CDR3 is 17 amino acids long. Unmatched junction bases numbered 7, after V lost 4 bases and J lost 2 bases. CDR1 LGHNT and CDR2 FRNRAP come from the germline V gene. The chain's CDR3 is CASGSTGLAGITDTQYF. DNA of the CDR3: TGTGCTAGTGGTTCGACCGGACTAGCGGGGATCACAGATACGCAGTATTTT.

The V and J genes are TRBV18 and TRBJ2-7; D uncertain. The V gene's germline CDR1 is KGHSH and CDR2 LQKENI. V was shortened by 1 base and J by 5 bases, with 12 bases between the two germline ends. The CDR3 sequence is 14 residues long. This CDR3 is CASSPRRPEDEQYF. In nucleotides, the CDR3 is TGTGCCAGCTCACCACGACGCCCTGAGGACGAGCAGTACTTC.

Comment on this clone: A much more abundant neighbour one base away suggests this may be a read error. Distinct nucleotide sequences in the sample also encode this CDR3. The gene calls are TRBV5-4 and TRBJ1-1; D is ambiguous. From germline, CDR1 is SGHNT and CDR2 YYREEE (reference sequence). V was trimmed by 0 bases and J by 4 bases, leaving 10 bases between them. The CDR3 has 14 residues. CDR3 in DNA: TGTGCCAGCAGCTTGGGGGGAGTGGTCACTGAAGCTTTCTTT. Translating it yields CASSLGGVVTEAFF. Complete variable domain (other parts from reference TRBV5-4 and TRBJ1-1): ETGVTQSPTHLIKTRGQQVTLRCSSQSGHNTVSWYQQALGQGPQFIFQYYREEENGRGNFPPRFSGLQFPNYSSELNVNALELDDSALYLCASSLGGVVTEAFFGQGTRLTVV.

V is TRBV5-1 and J is TRBJ2-7, with unresolved D. Germline V gives CDR1 SGHRS, CDR2 YFSETQ. Trimming removed 0 bases from V and 3 bases from J, with 13 bases in between. There are 15 residues in the CDR3. In DNA form, the CDR3 reads TGCGCCAGCAGCTTGGACCCGGCCAGGCACTACGAGCAGTACTTC. Its translation: CASSLDPARHYEQYF.

This chain uses TRBV2 with TRBJ2-7; D perhaps matches TRBD2 (5 bases). V was pared by 7 bases and J by 5 bases, with 15 bases between. The CDR3 sequence is 13 residues long. The germline gives CDR1 SNHLY, CDR2 FYNNEI. The CDR3 DNA reads as TGTGCCAGCACCCAATTCGTCGGGGACGAGCAGTACTTC. Its translation: CASTQFVGDEQYF. The full variable domain, rest sourced from reference TRBV2 and TRBJ2-7, is EPEVTQTPSHQVTQMGQEVILRCVPISNHLYFYWYRQILGQKVEFLVSFYNNEISEKSEIFDDQFSVERPDGSNFTLKIRSTKLEDSAMYFCASTQFVGDEQYFGPGTRLTVT.

This sequence joins TRBV6-2 or TRBV6-3 and TRBJ2-1, with 8 bases aligning to TRBD1. V trimming: 6 bases; J trimming: 15 bases; junction bases outside the gene matches: 19. This CDR3 is built from 15 residues. Germline V lookup: CDR1 MNHEY, CDR2 SVGEGT. The CDR3 DNA follows: TGTGCCAGCAGCAGAGCCGGGACAGGCACCGGGAGTCGGTTCTTC. This gives the protein CASSRAGTGTGSRFF.

The CDR3 nucleotides are TGTGCCAGCAGAAACCAAAATATAGCGGGGGGGCGGGAGACCCAGTACTTC. As protein: CASRNQNIAGGRETQYF. The chain combines TRBV3-1 (or the pseudogene TRBV3-2) with TRBJ2-5; TRBD2 matches 11 bases. The CDR3 sequence is 17 residues long. The germline gives CDR1 LGHDT, CDR2 YNNKEL (reference sequence). The V gene end was trimmed by 6 bases and the J gene end by 5 bases; junction bases not matched to a gene: 14.

The V call is TRBV7-2, the J call TRBJ1-5; D uncertain. This CDR3 region has 16 residues. V was pared by 5 bases and J by 0 bases, with 14 bases between. Germline CDR1 is SGHTA and CDR2 is FQGNSA. The CDR3 DNA reads as TGTGCCAGCAGCCCCCCGACGGAGTCTAGCAATCAGCCCCAGCATTTT. It is translated as CASSPPTESSNQPQHF.

The rearrangement uses TRBV18 and TRBJ1-4; D call uncertain. The CDR3 runs to 12 residues. Germline assignment: CDR1 KGHSH and CDR2 LQKENI. The germline V and J ends were trimmed by 6 bases and 12 bases, with 14 bases remaining between them. The DNA for the CDR3 is TGTGCCAGCTCCCCCGGGCGGGCCGAACTGTTTTTT. This sequence encodes CASSPGRAELFF. The full variable domain, with the rest looked up from reference TRBV18 and TRBJ1-4, is NAGVMQNPRHLVRRRGQEARLRCSPMKGHSHVYWYRQLPEEGLKFMVYLQKENIIDESGMPKERFSAEFPKEGPSILRIQQVVRGDSAAYFCASSPGRAELFFGSGTQLSVL.